This T cell receptor beta chain was identified in a study of monozygotic twins with inflammatory bowel disease. The study's findings and limits: The analysis yielded no support for one strong signal or clonotype associated with IBD. IBD patients displayed reduced TCRbeta diversity (inverse Simpson) when set against healthy co-twins. IBD patients share fewer clonotypes with other people than healthy twins do, especially with disease activity.

Germline V CDR1 and CDR2: SGHRS, YFSETQ. The CDR3 consists of 14 residues. Notes on this clonotype: Its antigen remains unidentified.

From the 5' RACE reads, TCRdb lists one entry per CDR3 protein and no DNA. Here the sample table reports about 99,000 distinct CDR3 sequences. Sequenced material: blood. The TCR was taken from a human donor with ulcerative colitis or Crohn's disease, or a healthy co-twin of an affected twin (not recorded which). This chain connects TRBV5-1 to TRBJ1-6. The CDR3 region is CASSLGRGGSPLHF.